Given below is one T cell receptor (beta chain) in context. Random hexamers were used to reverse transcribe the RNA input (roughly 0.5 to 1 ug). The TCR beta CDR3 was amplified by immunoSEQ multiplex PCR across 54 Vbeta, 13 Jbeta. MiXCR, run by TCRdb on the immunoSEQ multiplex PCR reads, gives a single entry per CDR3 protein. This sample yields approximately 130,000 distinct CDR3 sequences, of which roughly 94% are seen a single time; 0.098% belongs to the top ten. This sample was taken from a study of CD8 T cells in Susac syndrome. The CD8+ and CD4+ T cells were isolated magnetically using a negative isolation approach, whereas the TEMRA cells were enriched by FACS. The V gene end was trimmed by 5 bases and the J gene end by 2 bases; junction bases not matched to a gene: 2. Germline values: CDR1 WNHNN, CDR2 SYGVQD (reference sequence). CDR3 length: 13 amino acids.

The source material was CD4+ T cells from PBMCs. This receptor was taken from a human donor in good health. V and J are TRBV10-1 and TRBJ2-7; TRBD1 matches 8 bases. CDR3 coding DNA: TGCGCCAGCAGTCTACAGGGGGCCTACGAGCAGTACTTC. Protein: CASSLQGAYEQYF.